This T cell receptor (beta chain) was recovered during a study of blood T cell repertoires in COVID-19 (dated by TCRdb to 2020 to 2021). About the investigation overall: Collaborator samples came from the United States, Italy and Spain and covered acute and convalescent phases of COVID-19. Where available, HLA class I and class II types were obtained from metadata supplied by the sample provider rather than from assay-based typing. Samples were obtained from the ongoing ImmuneRACE study (first 160 participants) and from over 1,000 subjects provided by 6 global collaborators. Nearly every sample came with metadata listing a de-identified subject ID, COVID-19 status, age in years and sex. The prospective study material was composed of cDNA or gDNA derived from T cells, B-cell-depleted T cells, or PBMCs. A freely available public database, intended as a resource for researchers studying the immune response to SARS-CoV-2, is where the repertoires were released. Subjects who had been exposed to COVID-19, were actively infected with it, or had recovered from it provided the deeply sampled blood TCRbeta repertoires that made up the dataset. Broad study findings and their caveats: How much clinical and demographic metadata was included differed by source and by participant, and the metadata was provided uncurated.

TCRbeta CDR3 regions were amplified from genomic DNA using the immunoSEQ Assay, a bias-controlled multiplex PCR. From the authors' description of their analysis: Within the assay, amplification of reference gene primers was used to estimate how many nucleated cells each sample contained. To quantify the absolute abundance of each unique TCRbeta CDR3 rearrangement, sequence reads were collapsed and filtered. For each sample, productive Simpson clonality was calculated by taking the square root of Simpson's diversity index across productive rearrangements. The immuneACCESS repertoire file appears here via TCRdb, limited to in-frame rearrangements. These files lack a portion of the clones; in checked studies, under half of the deficit traces to unresolved V genes, and the cause of the others is not known. V and J calls and clone size are those listed in that table; D and trimming were worked out from the DNA. This sample has 150,000 to 200,000 clones in its table, and around 81% of those were observed once. The top ten clones comprise 9% to 15% of the sample.

Measured from the cysteine to the phenylalanine, the CDR3 is 14 residues long. Here the CDR3 DNA is all that survives: 42 bases in frame from base 1. As encoded in the germline V gene (reference sequence), CDR1 is SEHNR while CDR2 is FQNEAQ. After removal of 1 base from V and 5 bases from J, the junction retains 1 base not matched to a gene. Comment on this clone: The clone's antigen remains unknown. Per-base qualities were not stored, and no clone one base away is much larger.

One collaborating source in Seattle enrolled patients while the patients were actively infected and followed the patients over time throughout the course of disease. Collaborating institutions collected whole blood in K2EDTA tubes following their own protocols. For TCRbeta analysis, collaborator samples were shipped as frozen whole blood, as isolated PBMCs, or as DNA extracted from either sample type. The receptor chain draws on TRBV7-9 and TRBJ2-1, and 8 junction bases match TRBD1. The TCR sequence derives from a woman of 80 years or more with COVID-19, enrolled during active disease. Sequencing was performed on peripheral blood. The nucleotide sequence reads as follows: TGTGCCAGCAGCTTAGGGGACAGGCACAATGAGCAGTTCTTC. The resulting protein is CASSLGDRHNEQFF.